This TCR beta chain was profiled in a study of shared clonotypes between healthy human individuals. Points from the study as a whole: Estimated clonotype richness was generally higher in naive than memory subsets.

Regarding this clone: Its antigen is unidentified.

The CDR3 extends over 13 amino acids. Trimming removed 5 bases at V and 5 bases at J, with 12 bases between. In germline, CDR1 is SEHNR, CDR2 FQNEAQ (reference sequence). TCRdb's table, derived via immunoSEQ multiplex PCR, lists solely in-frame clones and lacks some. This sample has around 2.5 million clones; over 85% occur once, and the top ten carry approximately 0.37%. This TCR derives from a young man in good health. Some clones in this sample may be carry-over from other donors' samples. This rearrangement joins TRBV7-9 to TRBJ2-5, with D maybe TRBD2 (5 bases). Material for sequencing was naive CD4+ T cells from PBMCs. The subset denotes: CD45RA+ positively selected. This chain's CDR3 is CASSQRPDETQYF. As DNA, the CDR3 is TGTGCCAGCAGCCAGCGGCCTGACGAGACCCAGTACTTC.